Each of the 10 T cell receptor beta chains below was sequenced from the same sample in a study of control samples from healthy donors and cancer patients. This table comes from immunoSEQ multiplex PCR, and its TCRdb copy is limited to in-frame clones, with some not included. This table holds roughly 130,000 clones, over 75% found once. Specimen: blood. These receptors originate from a man aged 50-59 years in good health.

The V gene is TRBV9, the J gene TRBJ2-3; TRBD2 matches 7 bases. CDR3 length: 14 amino acids. The germline gives CDR1 SGDLS, CDR2 YYNGEE. The V gene end was trimmed by 5 bases and the J gene end by 2 bases; junction bases not matched to a gene: 5. CDR3 region: CASRSAGNTDTQYF. Written as DNA, the CDR3 is TGTGCCAGCAGGTCAGCGGGGAACACAGATACGCAGTATTTT.

V gene TRBV5-1 combines with J gene TRBJ1-2, with a tentative D call TRBD1 (5 bases). The CDR3 length is 13 residues. Germline V gives CDR1 SGHRS, CDR2 YFSETQ. Trimming pared 0 bases from V and 8 bases from J, leaving 11 bases between. The CDR3 loop reads CASSLVGQGGYTF. The CDR3 DNA sequence: TGCGCCAGCAGCTTGGTTGGGCAGGGCGGCTACACCTTC. The whole variable domain, filled in from reference TRBV5-1 and TRBJ1-2, reads KAGVTQTPRYLIKTRGQQVTLSCSPISGHRSVSWYQQTPGQGLQFLFEYFSETQRNKGNFPGRFSGRQFSNSRSEMNVSTLELGDSALYLCASSLVGQGGYTFGSGTRLTVV.

CDR3 region: CATRGQGEETQYF. The CDR3 nucleotides read TGTGCCACCAGAGGACAGGGCGAAGAGACCCAGTACTTC. The genes are TRBV24-1 and TRBJ2-5, with 8 bases that match TRBD1. V trimming: 7 bases; J trimming: 3 bases; junction bases outside the gene matches: 3. This CDR3 contains 13 residues. CDR1 is KGHDR, CDR2 SFDVKD, per germline.

The chain employs TRBV10-3 and TRBJ1-4; D ambiguous. Per the germline V gene, CDR1 is ENHRY and CDR2 is SYGVKD. Trimming pared 3 bases from V and 7 bases from J, leaving 9 bases between. This CDR3 comprises 13 residues. The CDR3 spells CAISDLAGEKLFF. CDR3 nucleotides: TGTGCCATCAGTGACCTCGCGGGTGAAAAACTGTTTTTT.

This clone was seen just once. The gene calls are TRBV7-6 and TRBJ2-5, with D tentatively TRBD1 (6 bases). CDR1 is SGHVS and CDR2 is FNYEAQ in the germline V gene. The CDR3 consists of 16 residues. V was pared by 3 bases and J by 2 bases, with 16 bases between. The CDR3 bases are TGTGCCAGCAGCTTCGGCAGGGGCTTGGGACAAGAGACCCAGTACTTC. Amino acids: CASSFGRGLGQETQYF. Filled out from reference TRBV7-6 and TRBJ2-5, the complete variable domain reads GAGVSQSPRYKVTKRGQDVALRCDPISGHVSLYWYRQALGQGPEFLTYFNYEAQQDKSGLPNDRFSAERPEGSISTLTIQRTEQRDSAMYRCASSFGRGLGQETQYFGPGTRLLVL.

The chain joins TRBV5-1 to TRBJ1-2; no definite D call. The CDR3 is 16 residues long. The germline V gene has CDR1 SGHRS and CDR2 YFSETQ. Trimming cost V 1 base and J 2 bases, with 15 bases left between them. CDR3 in amino acids: CASSLPVGRLNYGYTF. DNA of the CDR3: TGCGCCAGCAGCTTGCCGGTGGGCAGATTAAACTATGGCTACACCTTC.

The chain uses TRBV6-4 and TRBJ1-5; no firm D call. The germline V and J ends were trimmed by 6 bases and 5 bases, with 20 bases remaining between them. The CDR3 is 16 residues long. Germline V gene sequence: CDR1 MRHNA, CDR2 SNTAGT. The CDR3 loop is CASSPGPYGQDQPQHF. CDR3 nucleotide sequence: TGTGCCAGCAGCCCCGGGCCCTATGGCCAGGATCAGCCCCAGCATTTT.

The V gene is TRBV7-6, the J gene TRBJ1-2; D is ambiguous. V was clipped by 4 bases and J by 4 bases, with 13 bases between them. Germline V CDR1 and CDR2: SGHVS, FNYEAQ. This CDR3 region has 14 residues. Here the CDR3 reads CASSSEVSGYGYTF. The DNA for the CDR3 is TGTGCCAGCAGCTCAGAAGTATCGGGCTATGGCTACACCTTC. Full variable domain (missing parts from reference TRBV7-6 and TRBJ1-2): GAGVSQSPRYKVTKRGQDVALRCDPISGHVSLYWYRQALGQGPEFLTYFNYEAQQDKSGLPNDRFSAERPEGSISTLTIQRTEQRDSAMYRCASSSEVSGYGYTFGSGTRLTVV.

V gene TRBV6-5 combines with J gene TRBJ1-1, with D uncertain. Trimming removed 0 bases from V and 3 bases from J, with 8 bases in between. The CDR3 is 14 residues long. The germline V gene has CDR1 MNHEY and CDR2 SVGAGI. The CDR3 DNA follows: TGTGCCAGCAGTTACTCGGCAGGAGACACTGAAGCTTTCTTT. Translation gives CASSYSAGDTEAFF.

This clone occurred once. The chain uses TRBV15 and TRBJ2-7; D might be TRBD1 or TRBD2, each matching 5 bases. V was trimmed by 1 base and J by 3 bases, leaving 13 bases between them. The germline gives CDR1 LNHNV, CDR2 YYDKDF (reference sequence). There are 15 residues in the CDR3. CDR3 amino acids: CATSRVDGGIYEQYF. As DNA, the CDR3 is TGTGCCACCAGCAGAGTGGATGGGGGAATCTACGAGCAGTACTTC.